This T cell receptor (beta chain) was observed in a study of T cell repertoires in ileal Crohn's disease. The wider study: Approximately 550 nanograms of biopsy DNA per sample underwent TCRB immunosequencing.

Sequencing was performed with immunoSEQ multiplex PCR; in TCRdb, only in-frame clones are kept and a portion is missing. The repertoire holds about 16,000 clones, with more than 90% as singletons. Time point here: inflamed ileum from the surgical specimen. Included were adult ileal or ileocolonic Crohn's patients indicated for ileocolonic resection. Study-wide points: Clonality above 26.8% at surgery always came with endoscopic recurrence.

Note on this clone: The antigen is unknown.

The TCR sequence derives from an adult with Crohn's disease. The sample comprised ileal tissue.

The CDR3 loop is CASSTSSKRGGYNEQFF. The CDR3 DNA reads as TGTGCCAGCAGTACCTCCTCTAAGCGGGGGGGCTACAATGAGCAGTTCTTC. This chain joins TRBV9 and TRBJ2-1; 10 bases agree with TRBD2. CDR1 and CDR2 (germline): SGDLS, YYNGEE. V shed 5 bases and J 3 bases; nucleotides not matched to a gene: 11. This CDR3 comprises 17 residues.